Listed below are T cell receptor beta chains from one sample, sequenced in a study of glioma-infiltrating T cells. TCRdb re-called the multiplex PCR reads with MiXCR, one entry per CDR3 protein. The sample lists roughly 120,000 distinct CDR3 sequences, approximately 25% occurring once. The sequencing sample was made of glioma tissue, nonneoplastic brain tissue, or PBMCs (not recorded which). The receptors originated from a human donor with low-grade glioma or glioblastoma, undergoing nonglioma brain surgery, or in good health (not recorded which). CDR3s include the opening cysteine and the closing phenylalanine or tryptophan. A D gene is named only where the DNA matches it firmly. Size tells how often a clone was seen (once, few, many) or the class of an expanded clone, and some rows leave it out.

D: TRBD1
V: TRBV4-3
size: many
J: TRBJ1-6
CDR3: CASSQDYRGVGSPLHF
DNA: TGCGCCAGCAGCCAAGACTACAGGGGGGTAGGTTCACCCCTCCACTTT

D: TRBD2
V: TRBV9
size: few
J: TRBJ2-5
CDR3: CASSQSDPIAGYQETQYF
DNA: TGTGCCAGCAGCCAGTCGGACCCCATAGCGGGGTACCAAGAGACCCAGTACTTC

D: -
V: TRBV24-1
size: many
J: TRBJ2-1
CDR3: CATEDYNEQFF
DNA: TGTGCCACCGAGGACTACAATGAGCAGTTCTTC

D: -
V: TRBV19
size: -
J: TRBJ2-7
CDR3: CASSAKTDPTYEQYF
DNA: TGTGCCAGTAGTGCAAAGACGGACCCAACCTACGAGCAGTACTTC

D: -
V: TRBV4-1
size: many
J: TRBJ2-3
CDR3: CASSQDRGTDTQYF
DNA: TGCGCCAGCAGCCAAGATAGGGGCACAGATACGCAGTATTTT

D: -
V: TRBV7-9
size: many
J: TRBJ2-3
CDR3: CASSQQGRDTQYF
DNA: TGTGCCAGCAGCCAACAGGGGAGGGATACGCAGTATTTT

D: -
V: TRBV7-2
size: many
J: TRBJ1-5
CDR3: CASSRPGTNQPQHF
DNA: TGTGCCAGCAGCCGTCCGGGGACCAATCAGCCCCAGCATTTT

D: -
V: TRBV5-4
size: few
J: TRBJ2-7
CDR3: CASSDSNEQYF
DNA: TGTGCCAGCAGCGACAGTAACGAGCAGTACTTC

D: -
V: TRBV7-2
size: many
J: TRBJ2-1
CDR3: CASSLARAAYNEQFF
DNA: TGTGCCAGCAGCTTAGCTCGAGCGGCCTACAATGAGCAGTTCTTC

D: TRBD1
V: TRBV10-3
size: -
J: TRBJ2-5
CDR3: CAISVSTGSNQETQYF
DNA: TGTGCCATCAGTGTGTCGACAGGGAGTAACCAAGAGACCCAGTACTTC

D: -
V: TRBV12-3/TRBV12-4
size: many
J: TRBJ2-5
CDR3: CASSLQINYQETQYF
DNA: TGTGCCAGCAGTTTACAGATAAATTACCAAGAGACCCAGTACTTC

D: -
V: TRBV7-2
size: -
J: TRBJ2-1
CDR3: CASSLIIRFYNEQFF
DNA: TGTGCCAGCAGCCTAATTATCCGCTTCTACAATGAGCAGTTCTTC

D: TRBD2
V: TRBV20-1
size: many
J: TRBJ2-1
CDR3: CSTAPASGGYNEQFF
DNA: TGCAGTACTGCCCCGGCTAGCGGGGGGTACAATGAGCAGTTCTTC

D: -
V: TRBV7-2
size: many
J: TRBJ1-1
CDR3: CASSLAQGSTEAFF
DNA: TGTGCCAGCAGCTTAGCGCAGGGATCCACTGAAGCTTTCTTT

D: TRBD1
V: TRBV16
size: few
J: TRBJ2-7
CDR3: CASSQYGTGGYEQYF
DNA: TGTGCCAGCAGCCAATATGGGACAGGGGGCTACGAGCAGTACTTC

D: TRBD2
V: TRBV3-1
size: -
J: TRBJ2-1
CDR3: CATLTSAYNEQFF
DNA: TGTGCCACCCTCACTAGCGCCTACAATGAGCAGTTCTTC